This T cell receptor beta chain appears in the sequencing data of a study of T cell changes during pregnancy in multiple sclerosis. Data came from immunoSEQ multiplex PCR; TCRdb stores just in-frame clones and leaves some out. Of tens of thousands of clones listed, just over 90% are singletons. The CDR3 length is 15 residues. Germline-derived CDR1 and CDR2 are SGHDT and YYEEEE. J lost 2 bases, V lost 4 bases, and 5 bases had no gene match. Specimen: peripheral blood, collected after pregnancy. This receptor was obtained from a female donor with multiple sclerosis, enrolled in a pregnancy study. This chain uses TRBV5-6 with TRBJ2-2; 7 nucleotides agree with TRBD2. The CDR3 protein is CASSPGLVNTGELFF. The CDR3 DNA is TGTGCCAGCAGCCCAGGACTAGTTAACACCGGGGAGCTGTTTTTT.